These 7 T cell receptor beta chains originate from one sample sequenced in a study of OX40 agonist ivuxolimab in advanced cancers. This table comes from immunoSEQ multiplex PCR, and its TCRdb copy is limited to in-frame clones, with some not included. The table has about 73,000 clones, under 95% seen once. Source: CD4+ or CD8+ T cells sorted from blood, taken in a trial of the OX40 agonist ivuxolimab. Receptors were obtained from an adult with an advanced solid tumor such as melanoma, head and neck, liver or kidney cancer.

The chain combines TRBV11-2 with TRBJ2-5; D possibly corresponds to TRBD1 (5 bases). V dropped 1 base and J dropped 0 bases, with 9 bases sitting between them. Germline assignment: CDR1 SGHAT and CDR2 FQNNGV. The CDR3 is 15 amino acids. CDR3 sequence (DNA): TGTGCCAGCAGCTTAGGACAGAAGTACCAAGAGACCCAGTACTTC. It codes for CASSLGQKYQETQYF.

The rearrangement joins TRBV7-8 to TRBJ1-2, with TRBD1 matching over 10 bases. Trimming at V came to 5 bases and at J to 2 bases, leaving 5 bases not matched to a gene. CDR1 and CDR2 (germline): SGHVS, FQNEAQ. The CDR3 is 15 residues long. CDR3 amino acids: CASSTGTGVNYGYTF. In DNA, the CDR3 is TGTGCCAGCAGCACCGGGACAGGGGTCAACTATGGCTACACCTTC.

This chain uses TRBV5-4 with TRBJ2-7; unclear D gene. CDR1 is SGHNT and CDR2 is YYREEE in the germline V gene (reference sequence). The CDR3 is 12 residues long. The V end was cut by 0 bases, the J end by 6 bases, with 7 bases between. This CDR3 reads CASSLGRAEQYF. The CDR3, as DNA: TGTGCCAGCAGCTTGGGACGGGCCGAGCAGTACTTC.

The chain has TRBV4-1 and TRBJ2-2, with D perhaps TRBD1 (7 bases). Trimming cost V 0 bases and J 7 bases, with 9 bases left between them. The CDR3 is made up of 14 amino acids. Germline V gene lookup returns CDR1 MGHRA and CDR2 YSYEKL. The CDR3 DNA follows: TGCGCCAGCAGCCAAGATCAGGGGGGCGGGGAGCTGTTTTTT. This sequence encodes CASSQDQGGGELFF.

CDR3 amino acids: CASSRGQGLIFGETQYF. As DNA, the CDR3 is TGTGCCAGCAGCCGGGGACAGGGGTTGATATTTGGAGAGACCCAGTACTTC. The rearrangement links TRBV11-2 to TRBJ2-5, with 10 bases that match TRBD1. Unmatched junction bases numbered 13, after V lost 5 bases and J lost 4 bases. The CDR3 loop spans 17 amino acids. CDR1 and CDR2 (germline): SGHAT, FQNNGV.

This chain links TRBV9 with TRBJ2-2; the D is unclear. CDR1 SGDLS and CDR2 YYNGEE come from the germline V gene. V was pared by 0 bases and J by 0 bases, with 12 bases between. This CDR3 has 17 amino acids. The CDR3 sequence: CASSVAVMGANTGELFF. The CDR3 nucleotides are TGTGCCAGCAGCGTAGCGGTCATGGGTGCGAACACCGGGGAGCTGTTTTTT.

Only a few counts were recorded for this clone. This chain uses TRBV27 with TRBJ1-5; no reliable D call. This CDR3 contains 13 residues. V was cut by 6 bases and J by 6 bases, with 12 bases left in between. From germline, CDR1 is MNHEY and CDR2 SMNVEV (reference sequence). The CDR3 loop is CASRPPSGQPQHF. CDR3 nucleotides: TGTGCCAGCAGACCTCCCTCGGGTCAGCCCCAGCATTTT.